These 24 T cell receptor beta chains share one sample of origin, sequenced in a study of T-cell memory formation after mild COVID-19. One entry per CDR3 protein, called by TCRdb with MiXCR from the 5' RACE reads. The sample has roughly 600,000 distinct CDR3 sequences; over 15% are singletons. Sequencing was done on a sample of PBMCs or a T cell subset sorted from them (not recorded which). All receptors come from an adult woman who had mild COVID-19 (a few samples of this study predate the infection). Cell type and time point are not known.

V gene TRBV6-2 or TRBV6-3 combines with J gene TRBJ2-7, with D possibly TRBD1 on 6 matching bases. The CDR3 consists of 14 residues. Germline V gives CDR1 MNHEY, CDR2 SVGEGT. V lost 6 bases, J lost 5 bases, and 17 bases lay in between. The CDR3 bases are TGTGCCAGCAGCACTACAGGGTTTCGGGACGAGCAGTACTTC. Residues: CASSTTGFRDEQYF.

Regarding this clonotype: A much larger clone differs by one base, so this may be a read error. DNA of the CDR3: TGCGCCAGCAGCTATTGGGGGAGATCAGATACGCAGTATTTT. Protein: CASSYWGRSDTQYF. The rearrangement uses TRBV5-1 and TRBJ2-3, with D perhaps TRBD1 or TRBD2 (5 bases each). The CDR3 runs to 14 residues. V gave up 3 bases and J gave up 4 bases, with 12 bases separating them. Germline V gene data show CDR1 as SGHRS and CDR2 as YFSETQ. Looking up the rest from reference TRBV5-1 and TRBJ2-3 gives the full variable domain: KAGVTQTPRYLIKTRGQQVTLSCSPISGHRSVSWYQQTPGQGLQFLFEYFSETQRNKGNFPGRFSGRQFSNSRSEMNVSTLELGDSALYLCASSYWGRSDTQYFGPGTRLTVL.

The CDR3: CASSYSRSTSYNSPLHF. The CDR3 DNA reads TGTGCCAGCAGTTACTCGAGGTCTACAAGTTATAATTCACCCCTCCACTTT. The V call is TRBV6-2 or TRBV6-3, the J call TRBJ1-6; unclear D gene. The CDR3 sequence is 17 residues long. Germline V gene lookup returns CDR1 MNHEY and CDR2 SVGEGT. Trimming removed 0 bases from V and 4 bases from J, with 13 bases in between.

V and J are TRBV20-1 and TRBJ1-5, with D unclear. The germline gives CDR1 DFQATT, CDR2 SNEGSKA (reference sequence). Trimming stripped 3 bases from V and 0 bases from J, with 15 bases between. This CDR3 has 16 amino acids. CDR3 nucleotides: TGCAGTGCTAGTCCGGGAGGGCAGTATAGCAATCAGCCCCAGCATTTT. Its translation: CSASPGGQYSNQPQHF.

J is TRBJ2-1 and V is TRBV25-1; 7 bases align to TRBD2. The ends lost 5 bases at V and 0 bases at J; junction bases unmatched: 7. The CDR3 is 16 amino acids. Germline values: CDR1 MGHDK, CDR2 SYGVNS. This CDR3 reads CASSISGGGSYNEQFF. As DNA, the CDR3 is TGTGCCAGCAGTATATCCGGCGGGGGCTCCTACAATGAGCAGTTCTTC.

This chain connects TRBV7-9 to TRBJ2-1; 7 bases are a match to TRBD2. Germline trimming cut 0 bases from V and 7 bases from J; bases unmatched to any gene: 6. Looked up from germline, CDR1 is SEHNR and CDR2 is FQNEAQ (reference sequence). The CDR3 consists of 15 residues. This chain's CDR3 is CASSLALMGLNEQFF. CDR3 DNA: TGTGCCAGCAGCTTAGCGCTAATGGGACTAAATGAGCAGTTCTTC.

This clonotype was detected only a few times. The J gene is TRBJ1-4, the V gene TRBV7-2; no firm D call. Germline CDR1 SGHTA, CDR2 FQGNSA. V dropped 5 bases and J dropped 8 bases, with 18 bases sitting between them. CDR3 length equals 15 residues. Written as DNA, the CDR3 is TGTGCCAGCAGCCAAAGAGGACTAGTGGGGGAAAAACTGTTTTTT. It specifies CASSQRGLVGEKLFF. Filled out from reference TRBV7-2 and TRBJ1-4, the complete variable domain reads GAGVSQSPSNKVTEKGKDVELRCDPISGHTALYWYRQSLGQGLEFLIYFQGNSAPDKSGLPSDRFSAERTGGSVSTLTIQRTQQEDSAVYLCASSQRGLVGEKLFFGSGTQLSVL.

This clonotype was picked up a small number of times. J is TRBJ2-7 and V is TRBV12-5; D is uncertain. Trimming shortened V by 1 base and J by 0 bases, and 7 bases separated the two germline ends. Germline V gene data show CDR1 as LGHNT and CDR2 as FRNRAP. CDR3 length: 14 residues. The chain's CDR3 is CASGLGQSSYEQYF. Written as DNA, the CDR3 is TGTGCTAGTGGTTTGGGACAAAGCTCCTACGAGCAGTACTTC.

This chain connects TRBV20-1 to TRBJ2-7; TRBD1 matches 7 bases. V trimming: 5 bases; J trimming: 3 bases; junction bases outside the gene matches: 16. CDR3 length equals 16 residues. Germline values: CDR1 DFQATT, CDR2 SNEGSKA (reference sequence). The CDR3 coding sequence is TGCAGTGCTCGCGGTACAAGCCGGGACAGCCTCTACGAGCAGTACTTC. This codes for CSARGTSRDSLYEQYF.

A few counts support this clonotype. CDR3: CASSSPHVNTEAFF. The CDR3, as DNA: TGTGCCAGCAGCTCTCCCCACGTGAACACTGAAGCTTTCTTT. The rearrangement links TRBV3-1 to TRBJ1-1; D ambiguous. Per germline, CDR1 LGHDT and CDR2 YNNKEL (reference sequence). Trimming shortened V by 5 bases and J by 0 bases, and 10 bases separated the two germline ends. The CDR3 extends over 14 amino acids. The variable domain in full, with the rest retrieved from reference TRBV3-1 and TRBJ1-1, is DTAVSQTPKYLVTQMGNDKSIKCEQNLGHDTMYWYKQDSKKFLKIMFSYNNKELIINETVPNRFSPKSPDKAHLNLHINSLELGDSAVYFCASSSPHVNTEAFFGQGTRLTVV.

The chain joins TRBV3-1 to TRBJ1-5; no reliable D call. Germline V gene data show CDR1 as LGHDT and CDR2 as YNNKEL (reference sequence). This CDR3 contains 15 residues. Deletions cut 0 bases from V and 1 base from J, with 7 bases between. CDR3 nucleotides: TGTGCCAGCAGCCAAGATGCACGAAGCAATCAGCCCCAGCATTTT. Its protein product is CASSQDARSNQPQHF. Drawing the rest from reference TRBV3-1 and TRBJ1-5, the complete variable domain is DTAVSQTPKYLVTQMGNDKSIKCEQNLGHDTMYWYKQDSKKFLKIMFSYNNKELIINETVPNRFSPKSPDKAHLNLHINSLELGDSAVYFCASSQDARSNQPQHFGDGTRLSIL.

The rearrangement uses TRBV7-9 and TRBJ1-6, with TRBD1 matching over 7 bases. Unmatched junction bases numbered 6, after V lost 1 base and J lost 6 bases. The length of the CDR3 is 16 residues. Germline CDR1 is SEHNR and CDR2 is FQNEAQ (reference sequence). The CDR3 protein is CASSLVAGTANSPLHF. Written as DNA, the CDR3 is TGTGCCAGCAGCTTAGTCGCCGGGACAGCTAATTCACCCCTCCACTTT.

This rearrangement joins TRBV5-6 to TRBJ1-5; D not certain. The germline gives CDR1 SGHDT, CDR2 YYEEEE. Trimming pared 5 bases from V and 6 bases from J, leaving 9 bases between. The CDR3 is 12 residues long. The CDR3 DNA follows: TGTGCCAGCAGTCGTGCAGGTCAGCCCCAGCATTTT. This sequence encodes CASSRAGQPQHF. Variable domain in full (rest from reference TRBV5-6 and TRBJ1-5): DAGVTQSPTHLIKTRGQQVTLRCSPKSGHDTVSWYQQALGQGPQFIFQYYEEEERQRGNFPDRFSGHQFPNYSSELNVNALLLGDSALYLCASSRAGQPQHFGDGTRLSIL.

The chain carries TRBV24-1 and TRBJ2-5; a possible D gene is TRBD1 (5 bases). Trimming removed 4 bases from V and 2 bases from J, with 10 bases in between. This CDR3 comprises 14 residues. Per germline, CDR1 KGHDR and CDR2 SFDVKD. The DNA for the CDR3 is TGTGCCACCAGTGACAGACAGCTTCAAGAGACCCAGTACTTC. Encoded protein: CATSDRQLQETQYF.

This clonotype occurred a few times. The J gene is TRBJ1-6, the V gene TRBV7-2, with TRBD1 as a possible D gene (6 bases). The germline V gene has CDR1 SGHTA and CDR2 FQGNSA. There are 15 residues in the CDR3. V was trimmed by 3 bases and J by 10 bases, leaving 16 bases between them. CDR3 loop: CASSFPGGSASPLHF. Written as DNA, the CDR3 is TGTGCCAGCAGCTTTCCGGGGGGCTCGGCGTCACCCCTCCACTTT.

This clonotype was recorded a few times. This sequence joins TRBV4-2 and TRBJ2-5; 13 positions match TRBD2. V lost 4 bases to trimming and J lost 0 bases; unmatched junction nucleotides: 8. The CDR3 runs 18 residues. Per the germline V gene, CDR1 is LGHNA and CDR2 is YNFKEQ. CDR3 bases: TGTGCCAGCAGCCCCGGACTAGCGGGAGTCCTGTACCAAGAGACCCAGTACTTC. Residues: CASSPGLAGVLYQETQYF.

This clonotype was seen many times. The DNA for the CDR3 is TGCGCCAGCCATGAGGGATACTCCTACAATGAGCAGTTCTTC. This codes for CASHEGYSYNEQFF. The V gene is TRBV5-1, the J gene TRBJ2-1, with TRBD2 as a possible D gene (5 bases). V was cut by 7 bases and J by 0 bases, with 11 bases left in between. The CDR3 is made up of 14 amino acids. CDR1 and CDR2 (germline): SGHRS, YFSETQ.

V gene TRBV20-1 combines with J gene TRBJ1-1, with D uncertain. Between the trimmed V and J ends, which lost 0 bases and 6 bases, there was a span of 17 bases. There are 15 residues in the CDR3. Germline assignment: CDR1 DFQATT and CDR2 SNEGSKA (reference sequence). This CDR3 reads CSARDSFRFGAEAFF. In nucleotides, the CDR3 is TGCAGTGCTAGAGATAGTTTCCGATTTGGCGCTGAAGCTTTCTTT.

This chain connects TRBV12-3 or TRBV12-4 to TRBJ1-2; no clear D. Trimming removed 3 bases from V and 4 bases from J, with 21 bases in between. The CDR3 contains 17 residues. The DNA of the CDR3 is TGTGCCAGCAGTTTGGGTTCGAAGCGGTCGAGGGCCTATGGCTACACCTTC. Amino acid sequence: CASSLGSKRSRAYGYTF.

The chain recombines TRBV24-1 with TRBJ2-7; no reliable D call. This CDR3 is built from 13 residues. Germline V gene sequence: CDR1 KGHDR, CDR2 SFDVKD. V lost 2 bases and J lost 5, with 9 bases in between. The DNA of the CDR3 is TGTGCCACCAGTGATTCGAGGAGCCACGAGCAGTACTTC. This sequence encodes CATSDSRSHEQYF.

The chain is built from TRBV6-5 and TRBJ2-1; D not resolved. Trimming removed 4 bases from V and 8 bases from J, with 6 bases in between. In germline, CDR1 is MNHEY, CDR2 SVGAGI. The CDR3 spans 11 residues. CDR3 in DNA: TGTGCCAGCAGTTGGTCGGATGAGCAGTTCTTC. Residues: CASSWSDEQFF.

V usage is TRBV27 and J usage is TRBJ2-2; possible D gene TRBD2, 6 bases. From germline, CDR1 is MNHEY and CDR2 SMNVEV (reference sequence). This CDR3 comprises 16 residues. The V end lost 8 bases, the J end lost 1 base, and 17 bases lay between the germline ends. CDR3 coding DNA: TGTGCCAGCTTGCCCTTAGCGGCACTGAACACCGGGGAGCTGTTTTTT. Its protein product is CASLPLAALNTGELFF.

This chain connects TRBV7-9 to TRBJ2-5; 8 bases are a match to TRBD2. V trimming: 5 bases; J trimming: 5 bases; junction bases outside the gene matches: 13. CDR3 length: 16 amino acids. Germline-derived CDR1 and CDR2 are SEHNR and FQNEAQ (reference sequence). The CDR3 bases are TGTGCCAGCAGCACCTCCCGCGGGGGGCTGGCGGAGACCCAGTACTTC. Translation gives CASSTSRGGLAETQYF.

The chain carries TRBV3-1 and TRBJ2-7, with 8 nucleotides matching TRBD2. The CDR3 covers 17 residues. V lost 0 bases to trimming and J lost 3 bases; unmatched junction nucleotides: 10. From germline, CDR1 is LGHDT and CDR2 YNNKEL (reference sequence). In nucleotides, the CDR3 is TGTGCCAGCAGCCAAGACCGATTACAGCGGGAGCTCTACGAGCAGTACTTC. Protein: CASSQDRLQRELYEQYF.